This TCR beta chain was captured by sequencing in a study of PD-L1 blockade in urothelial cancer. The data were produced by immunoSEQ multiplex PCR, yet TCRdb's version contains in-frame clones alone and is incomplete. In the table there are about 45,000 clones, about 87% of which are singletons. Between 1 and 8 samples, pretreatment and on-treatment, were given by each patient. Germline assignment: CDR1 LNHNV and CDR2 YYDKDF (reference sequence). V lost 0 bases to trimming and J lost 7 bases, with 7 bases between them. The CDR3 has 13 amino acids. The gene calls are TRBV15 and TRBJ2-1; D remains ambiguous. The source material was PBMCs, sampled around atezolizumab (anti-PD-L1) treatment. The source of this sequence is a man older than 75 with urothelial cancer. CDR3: CATSRDRVNEQFF. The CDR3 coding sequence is TGTGCCACCAGCAGAGATCGAGTTAATGAGCAGTTCTTC.